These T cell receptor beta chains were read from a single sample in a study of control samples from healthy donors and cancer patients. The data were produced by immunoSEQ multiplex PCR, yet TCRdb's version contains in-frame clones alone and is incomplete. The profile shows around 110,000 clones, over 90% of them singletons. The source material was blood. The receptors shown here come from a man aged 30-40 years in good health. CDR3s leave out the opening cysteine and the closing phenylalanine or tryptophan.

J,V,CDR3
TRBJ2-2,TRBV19,ATRTGGTGELF
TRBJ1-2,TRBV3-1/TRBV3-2,ASSPYRTADSLFFYT
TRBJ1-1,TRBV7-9,ASGPDRRTEAF
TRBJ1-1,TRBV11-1,ASSLGVPGTEAF
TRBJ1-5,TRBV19,ASRPTLNQPQH
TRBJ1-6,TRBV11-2,ASSSSDRGNSPLH
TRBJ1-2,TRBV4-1,ASSPSDRGRISGYT
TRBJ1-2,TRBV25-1,ASSEYGTNYGYT
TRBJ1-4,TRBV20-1,SVGRGEKLF
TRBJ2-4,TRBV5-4,ARVWGHRSKNIQY
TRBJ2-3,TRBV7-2,ASSLVGGGAADTQY
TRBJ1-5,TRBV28,ASSPHGGQGNQPQH
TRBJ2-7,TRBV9,ASSEDRGSNEQY
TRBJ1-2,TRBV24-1,ATSDHRVHGYT
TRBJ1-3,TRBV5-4,ASSLGTGFGNTIY
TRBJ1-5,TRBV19,ASWDRLNQPQH
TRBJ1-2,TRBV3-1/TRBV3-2,ASSPKWKGGYGYT
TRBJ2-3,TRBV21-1,ASSKASGRRTDTQY
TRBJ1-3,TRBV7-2,ASSPAGPSGNTIY
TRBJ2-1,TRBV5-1,ASSLVGQGDNEQF
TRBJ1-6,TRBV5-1,ASSLVQGGGNSPLH
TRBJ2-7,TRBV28,ASSEQGLAHEQY
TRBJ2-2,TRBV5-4,ASSKQLGGQDTGELF
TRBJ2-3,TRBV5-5,ASSLVAGVVTDTQY
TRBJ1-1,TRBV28,ASSWGLNTEAF
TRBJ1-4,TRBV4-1,ASSQAPSEEKLF
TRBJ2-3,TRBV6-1,ASSRGGLLSDTQY
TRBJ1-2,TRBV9,ASSVASEAYGYT
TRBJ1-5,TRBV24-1,ATAPRGSYQPQH
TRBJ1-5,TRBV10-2,ASSDIGYPDDSNQPQH
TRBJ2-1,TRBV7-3,ASSLNRGVGNEQF
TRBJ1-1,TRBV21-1,ASIPGTGEDEAF
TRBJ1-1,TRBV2,ASRPVGGGDTEAF
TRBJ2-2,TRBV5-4,ASSLGTGVFGELF
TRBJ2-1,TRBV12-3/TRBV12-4,ASRLSTEQF
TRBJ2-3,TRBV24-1,ATSDRGLIGTDTQY
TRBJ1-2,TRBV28,ASSRVEGYGYT
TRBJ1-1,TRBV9,ASSVAMGNTEAF
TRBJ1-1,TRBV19,ASSLKGPNTEAF
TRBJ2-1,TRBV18,ASSPGPGLVRF